This record concerns one T cell receptor (beta chain) sequence. Its antigen is unknown. Base qualities are not provided; no much larger clone lies one nucleotide away. Trimming at the junction amounts to 2 bases on V and 3 bases on J, and the germline ends lie 16 bases apart. Including cysteine and phenylalanine, the CDR3 has 16 amino acids. CDR3 DNA only is kept here, 48 bases in frame from base 1. Taken from the germline V gene, the CDR1 and CDR2 loops are KGHSH and LQKENI. The sample is drawn from a study of T cell changes during pregnancy in multiple sclerosis (dated by TCRdb to between 2018 and 2021). Concerning the study at large: Changes in the T cell repertoire over the course of pregnancy were examined in this study in women with multiple sclerosis.

Library preparation was by the immunoSEQ multiplex PCR assay. In its TCRdb copy, this immuneACCESS table keeps in-frame sequences only and misses some clones. Where compared with another copy, unresolved V genes explain less than half of these, and the others have no known cause. This sample holds about 70,000 clones; 91% were observed only once. Of the sample, 2% to 2.5% is held by the ten largest clones. This receptor was identified in a female donor with multiple sclerosis, enrolled in a pregnancy study. The material sequenced was peripheral blood, taken in the first trimester of pregnancy. The rearrangement combines TRBV18 with TRBJ1-2, with no confidently assigned D gene. The CDR3 reads as follows: CASSPGAGGGDYGYTF. In nucleotide form, the sequence is TGTGCCAGCTCACCAGGCGCCGGAGGAGGCGACTATGGCTACACCTTC.